This entry describes one T cell receptor (beta chain). As yet, its antigen is unknown. The CDR3 extends over 14 amino acids. Looked up from germline, CDR1 is SGHDT and CDR2 is YYEEEE. V was cut by 4 bases and J by 0 bases, with 11 bases left in between. The sample is drawn from a study of lymphopenia after photon versus proton radiotherapy. Study-level points and caveats: Under photons, naive T cells and diversity fell while effector/memory populations rose. Better survival with proton therapy was suggested as possible, not demonstrated. Post-nadir TCR diversity decline inversely tracked overall survival among those who died. After the lymphocyte nadir, photon-treated repertoires showed oligoclonal expansion, especially of CD8+ Temra cells.

Repertoires were generated with immunoSEQ multiplex PCR, while TCRdb's copy carries only in-frame clones and drops some. This sample carries tens of thousands of clones, 80% to 90% of them seen once, and the ten largest clones take approximately 6.6%. The specimen was peripheral blood, collected from a patient treated with proton-based radiotherapy. V gene TRBV5-6 combines with J gene TRBJ2-7; the D is unclear. This receptor was taken from a woman between 65 and 79 years old with pancreatic cancer. Some clones in this sample may be carry-over from other donors' samples. Here the CDR3 DNA reads TGTGCCAGCAGCGGCGAGACGAGCTCCTACGAGCAGTACTTC. Translated: CASSGETSSYEQYF.